This T cell receptor beta chain was profiled in a study of cytotoxic CD8 clonotypes in ibrutinib-treated CLL. At the level of the study: Collecting the response samples happened after a median 12 months of treatment, with a range of 6 to 36.

Study outcomes and limitations: Treatment left the uncommon public clonotypes either contracted or stable in frequency. Increased clonality at ibrutinib response gave way to a return toward baseline at progression. Measured clonality at baseline was greater than in age-matched healthy donors and tracked with circulating CD8+ T-cell counts.

The ends were cut back, 2 bases at V and 7 bases at J, with 11 bases in the middle. The CDR3 runs 13 residues. The germline CDR1 and CDR2 sequences are LGHNT and FRNRAP. A remark on this clone: Its specificity is unknown.

Sequenced by immunoSEQ multiplex PCR; TCRdb stores in-frame clones only, minus some. Of fewer than 300,000 clones in the sample, roughly 76% were seen once. The sequence derives from a human donor with chronic lymphocytic leukemia. This sequence joins TRBV12-5 and TRBJ1-1, with TRBD1 as a possible D gene (5 bases). Sequencing used PBMCs, obtained at disease progression, from a patient treated with ibrutinib. CDR3 DNA sequence: TGTGCTAGTGGTTTGTGGGAGGGGAATGAAGCTTTCTTT. This sequence encodes CASGLWEGNEAFF.